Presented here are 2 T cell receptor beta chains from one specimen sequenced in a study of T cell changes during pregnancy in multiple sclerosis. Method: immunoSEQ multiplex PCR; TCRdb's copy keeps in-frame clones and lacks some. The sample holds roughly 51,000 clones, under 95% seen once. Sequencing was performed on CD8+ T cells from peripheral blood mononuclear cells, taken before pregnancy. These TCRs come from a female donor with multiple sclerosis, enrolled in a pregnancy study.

The CDR3 DNA reads as TGTGCCAGCAGTTCGTCTAGCGTTACCTTGAGCCCAGATACGCAGTATTTT. Its protein product is CASSSSSVTLSPDTQYF. The chain joins TRBV27 to TRBJ2-3; possibly TRBD2 for D (6 bases). With 4 bases removed from V and 4 bases from J, the gap between germline ends came to 21 bases. Looked up from germline, CDR1 is MNHEY and CDR2 is SMNVEV (reference sequence). CDR3 length: 17 residues.

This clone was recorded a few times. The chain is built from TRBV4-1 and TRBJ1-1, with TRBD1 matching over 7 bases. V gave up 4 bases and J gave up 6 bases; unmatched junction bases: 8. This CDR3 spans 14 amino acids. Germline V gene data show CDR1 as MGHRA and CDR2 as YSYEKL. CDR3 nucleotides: TGCGCCAGCAGCCTGCCAGGGGGAGTGGCTGAAGCTTTCTTT. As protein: CASSLPGGVAEAFF.